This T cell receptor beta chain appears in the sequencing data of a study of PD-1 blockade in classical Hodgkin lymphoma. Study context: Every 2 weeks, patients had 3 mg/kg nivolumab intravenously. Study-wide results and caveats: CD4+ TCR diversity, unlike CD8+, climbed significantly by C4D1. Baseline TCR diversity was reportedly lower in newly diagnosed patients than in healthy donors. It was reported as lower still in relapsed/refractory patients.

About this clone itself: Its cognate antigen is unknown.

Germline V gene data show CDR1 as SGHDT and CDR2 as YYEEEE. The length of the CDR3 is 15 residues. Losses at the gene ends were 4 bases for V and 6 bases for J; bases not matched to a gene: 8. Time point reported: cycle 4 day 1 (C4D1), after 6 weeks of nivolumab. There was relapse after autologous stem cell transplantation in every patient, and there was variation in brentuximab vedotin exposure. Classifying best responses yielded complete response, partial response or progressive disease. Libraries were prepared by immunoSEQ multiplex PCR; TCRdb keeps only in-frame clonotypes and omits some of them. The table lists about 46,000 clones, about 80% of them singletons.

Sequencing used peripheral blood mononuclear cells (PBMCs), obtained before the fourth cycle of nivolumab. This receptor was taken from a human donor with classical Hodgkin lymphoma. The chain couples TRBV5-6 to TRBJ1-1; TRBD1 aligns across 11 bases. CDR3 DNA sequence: TGTGCCAGCAGCCCCTGGACAGGGGGCGACTCTGAAGCTTTCTTT. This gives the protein CASSPWTGGDSEAFF.